This paragraph covers one T cell receptor (beta chain) sequence. Germline loops: CDR1 ENHRY, CDR2 SYGVKD. The CDR3 has 14 residues. V lost 4 bases and J lost 8, with 15 bases in between. The sample belongs to a study of OX40 agonist ivuxolimab in advanced cancers. TCRdb's table, derived via immunoSEQ multiplex PCR, lists solely in-frame clones and lacks some. The table records more than 85,000 clones, 90% of them present only once. The chain recombines TRBV10-3 with TRBJ2-1, with D possibly TRBD1 on 6 matching bases. Source: CD4+ or CD8+ T cells sorted from blood, taken in a trial of the OX40 agonist ivuxolimab. The sequence was collected from an adult with an advanced solid tumor such as melanoma, head and neck, liver or kidney cancer. CDR3 loop: CAISGGPGADEQFF. DNA of the CDR3: TGTGCCATCAGTGGGGGGCCCGGCGCCGATGAGCAGTTCTTC.